This TCR beta chain was sequenced in a study of blood T cell repertoires in COVID-19. Looking at the study overall: Some COVID-19 samples were acute and others convalescent; all came from the United States, Italy and Spain.

Assay used: immunoSEQ multiplex PCR; TCRdb lists only in-frame clones, some missing. The table records fewer than 150,000 clones, roughly 79% of them present only once. There are 13 residues in the CDR3. Per germline, CDR1 SNHLY and CDR2 FYNNEI. The ends lost 6 bases at V and 10 bases at J; junction bases unmatched: 8. The chain has TRBV2 and TRBJ1-2; 10 bases map to TRBD1. The clonotype was recovered from a human donor in a cohort sampled during active COVID-19. The sequenced sample was peripheral blood. CDR3: CASRGQGTRVYTF. Written as DNA, the CDR3 is TGTGCCAGCAGGGGACAGGGGACGAGAGTCTACACCTTC.